This TCR beta chain was identified during a study of T cells expressing NK-cell markers. Turning to the study itself: Beta-chain profiling covered CD3+CD56+NKG2C+, CD3+CD56+NKG2C- and CD3+CD56-NKG2C+ sorted subsets. Study-wide points: Leadership of the CD3+CD56-NKG2C+ fraction also belonged to these clonotypes in a handful of donors. Dominant NKG2C+ clonotypes made up about 1.0-7.0% of CD8+ T cells in six donors.

CDR1 is KGHSH and CDR2 is LQKENI in the germline V gene. The CDR3 contains 16 residues. On this clonotype: The antigen is not known.

UMIs accompanied the 5'RACE template switching by which TCR beta cDNA was made. TCRdb re-called the 5' RACE reads and catalogs CDR3 proteins one per entry, DNA excluded. In total, the table holds around 140,000 distinct CDR3 sequences. The sequenced sample consisted of blood T cells: a sorted CD56 or NKG2C T cell subset, CD4+ or CD8+ T cells, or bulk PBMC T cells (not recorded which). The TCR was taken from a man aged 18-30 years in good health. This sequence joins TRBV18 and TRBJ2-1. CDR3 loop: CASSPPEFSSYNEQFF. The full variable domain, completed using reference TRBV18 and TRBJ2-1, is NAGVMQNPRHLVRRRGQEARLRCSPMKGHSHVYWYRQLPEEGLKFMVYLQKENIIDESGMPKERFSAEFPKEGPSILRIQQVVRGDSAAYFCASSPPEFSSYNEQFFGPGTRLTVL.